This is a list of T cell receptor beta chains from one sample in a study of shared clonotypes between healthy human individuals. Assay used: immunoSEQ multiplex PCR; TCRdb lists only in-frame clones, some missing. The sample has about 2.1 million clones, roughly 95% seen once. The sequencing sample was made of naive CD8+ T cells from PBMCs. These receptors originate from a man aged 18 to 29 in good health. Some clones in this sample may be carry-over from other donors' samples. Each CDR3 is given without its conserved first and last residue.

J	V	CDR3
TRBJ1-1	TRBV29-1	SVLTGLPEAF
TRBJ1-4	TRBV28	ASSQTGDLEKLF
TRBJ2-7	TRBV29-1	SVEDWSGYEQY
TRBJ2-5	TRBV27	ASSSTGADPRETQY
TRBJ2-3	TRBV10-3	AISGSAGLAGDGDTQY
TRBJ2-7	TRBV28	ASSLSSVTAMGYEQY
TRBJ2-7	TRBV27	ASRVSSGRRYEQY
TRBJ2-1	TRBV27	ASTPRGGPYNEQF
TRBJ1-3	TRBV21-1	ARTVGNTIY
TRBJ2-7	TRBV5-1	ASSLGPPPDPYEQY
TRBJ2-2	TRBV19	ASSIWPPGLAIGDTGELF
TRBJ2-3	TRBV7-9	ASSLAGTVVEDTQY
TRBJ2-1	TRBV28	ASRPGTSGRKYNEQF
TRBJ1-5	TRBV9	ASSVGTGGNQPQH
TRBJ2-6	TRBV29-1	SVFTSSGANVLT
TRBJ1-1	TRBV7-9	ASSFPGTANTEAF
TRBJ2-3	TRBV30	AASGRSSTDTQY
TRBJ1-1	TRBV7-9	ASSSGPGGTEAF
TRBJ2-7	TRBV20-1	SAQAGYEQY
TRBJ2-7	TRBV7-9	ASSLVDRTGYEQY
TRBJ2-7	TRBV6-1	ASSSRTSGSLEQY
TRBJ2-1	TRBV7-9	ASSLGEQF